This T cell receptor (beta chain) was documented in a study of tumor-infiltrating lymphocytes in primary liver carcinoma. Synthesis of TCR beta cDNA was carried out from approximately 470 ng total RNA with a constant-region primer. Slightly modified ARM-PCR with three nested multiplex PCR rounds yielded TCR beta libraries. PCR rounds one and two used TRBV1-TRBV30 forward primers with a C-beta reverse primer for roughly 9 cycles each. Using its own MiXCR run on the multiplex PCR reads, TCRdb lists one record per CDR3 protein. Of some 110,000 distinct CDR3 sequences in the sample, approximately 78% were seen once. Concerning this clonotype: The junction departs from the called germline gene at one end, perhaps through a read error.

Both RNA and DNA were isolated together from around 20-30 mg of bulk tissue that had not been sorted. Whichever tumor sample was examined, it had over 85% viable tumor cells. Germline values: CDR1 LGHNA, CDR2 YSLEER. The CDR3 is made up of 16 amino acids. The sequence was obtained from a man in his forties or fifties with primary liver carcinoma and hepatitis B virus infection. Sequencing input: liver tumor tissue from sampling region 3. Sample subset: tumor region T3, left-lateral pole. The rearrangement links TRBV4-3 to TRBJ2-7; D gene ambiguous. As DNA, the CDR3 is TGCGCAAGCAGCCAAGAAATAGTGGCGAGCTCCTACGAGCAATACTTC. Protein product: CASSQEIVASSYEQYF.